One and the same sample provided the 29 T cell receptor beta chains below, sequenced in a study of chronic HIV infection and antiretroviral therapy (dated by TCRdb to between 2015 and 2016). Libraries were constructed by 5' RACE. TCRdb shows the sequencer as Illumina MiSeq. The raw public data were reprocessed by TCRdb itself: fastp quality trimming at Q25, MiXCR clonotype calling, in-frame beta chains only. CDR3 protein duplicates are merged, each entry listing the most common genes and DNA. A total of 40,000 or so distinct CDR3 sequences appear in this sample, more than 8% of them only once. Jointly, the top ten make up 2.9% of the sample. Material: peripheral blood. Receptors originate from an adult who had HIV and had not received antiretroviral therapy, or was an uninfected healthy control (not recorded which).

This clonotype has a count of ten or more. The chain uses TRBV7-8 and TRBJ2-5; D call uncertain. Germline values: CDR1 SGHVS, CDR2 FQNEAQ. V was trimmed by 3 bases and J by 2 bases, leaving 10 bases between them. The CDR3 runs 14 residues. The CDR3 DNA follows: TGTGCCAGCAGCTTCGGAATAAATCAAGAGACCCAGTACTTC. Translated: CASSFGINQETQYF. Full variable domain (outside the CDR3, taken from reference TRBV7-8 and TRBJ2-5): GAGVSQSPRYKVAKRGQDVALRCDPISGHVSLFWYQQALGQGPEFLTYFQNEAQLDKSGLPSDRFFAERPEGSVSTLKIQRTQQEDSAVYLCASSFGINQETQYFGPGTRLLVL.

In this sample, this clonotype turned up many times. The J gene is TRBJ2-7, the V gene TRBV28; D tentatively reads TRBD1 or TRBD2 (5 bases each). CDR1 is MDHEN and CDR2 is SYDVKM in the germline V gene. V lost 8 bases and J 2 bases, leaving 13 bases between the germline ends. The CDR3 has 13 residues. CDR3 coding DNA: TGTGCCAGCCGACAGAGCGGAACCTACGAGCAGTACTTC. Encoded protein: CASRQSGTYEQYF.

This clonotype occurred many times. The chain combines TRBV19 with TRBJ1-5; possible D gene TRBD1, 5 bases. The CDR3 has 13 residues. Germline V gene lookup returns CDR1 LNHDA and CDR2 SQIVND (reference sequence). The ends were cut back, 3 bases at V and 6 bases at J, with 9 bases in the middle. The CDR3 sequence is CASSMGGTQPQHF. In nucleotides, the CDR3 is TGTGCCAGTAGTATGGGAGGGACTCAGCCCCAGCATTTT.

V is TRBV9 and J is TRBJ2-3; TRBD2 is a possible D gene (6 bases). CDR1 is SGDLS and CDR2 is YYNGEE in the germline V gene. V was cut by 0 bases and J by 6 bases, with 14 bases left in between. The CDR3 loop spans 15 amino acids. CDR3: CASSVEGGVRDTQYF. The CDR3 DNA is TGTGCCAGCAGCGTAGAAGGCGGGGTTAGGGATACGCAGTATTTT.

This clonotype was observed many times. The gene calls are TRBV29-1 and TRBJ2-1, with 8 bases fitting TRBD2. Germline-derived CDR1 and CDR2 are SQVTM and ANQGSEA. The CDR3 is 14 residues long. The junction had 14 bases not matched to a gene; V was cut back by 8 bases and J by 8 bases. The CDR3 sequence is CSLSRGLAGDEQFF. The CDR3 DNA reads TGCAGCCTTTCTCGAGGGCTAGCGGGCGATGAGCAGTTCTTC.

This clonotype has at least ten counts. The chain carries TRBV29-1 and TRBJ2-3; a possible D gene is TRBD2 (5 bases). V lost 4 bases to trimming and J lost 6 bases, with 11 bases between them. The CDR3 runs 12 residues. Germline CDR1 is SQVTM and CDR2 is ANQGSEA. The CDR3 DNA reads TGCAGCGTTGTTGAGGGTCTCGATACGCAGTATTTT. Translated, it gives CSVVEGLDTQYF.

This clonotype occurred a few times. The chain is built from TRBV27 and TRBJ1-2, with D perhaps TRBD1 (6 bases). The V end was cut by 8 bases, the J end by 5 bases, with 18 bases between. The CDR3 length is 14 residues. CDR1 and CDR2 (germline): MNHEY, SMNVEV (reference sequence). The CDR3 bases are TGTGCCAGCCGACAGGAGGGCAGGTCGTATGGCTACACCTTC. Translation: CASRQEGRSYGYTF.

The chain recombines TRBV7-2 with TRBJ2-3; D call uncertain. Germline loops: CDR1 SGHTA, CDR2 FQGNSA. Between the trimmed V and J ends, which lost 5 bases and 4 bases, there was a span of 7 bases. The CDR3 has 12 amino acids. The CDR3 sequence: CASSQPADTQYF. DNA for the CDR3: TGTGCCAGCAGCCAACCGGCAGATACGCAGTATTTT.

The chain is built from TRBV2 and TRBJ2-7, with unresolved D. The germline V gene encodes CDR1 SNHLY and CDR2 FYNNEI. Trimming pared 3 bases from V and 3 bases from J, leaving 9 bases between. The CDR3 has 13 residues. The CDR3 spells CASSDLSSYEQYF. The CDR3 DNA reads TGTGCCAGCAGTGATTTAAGCAGCTACGAGCAGTACTTC.

This chain connects TRBV12-3 or TRBV12-4 to TRBJ2-1; 8 bases align to TRBD1. The CDR3 spans 13 residues. J lost 9 bases, V lost 4 bases, and 5 bases had no gene match. Written as DNA, the CDR3 is TGTGCCAGCAGTTCAGACAGGGGAGGTGAGCAGTTCTTC. It yields the protein CASSSDRGGEQFF.

There are a few counts of this clonotype. The chain employs TRBV28 and TRBJ2-7, with 12 nucleotides matching TRBD1. V was pared by 7 bases and J by 5 bases, with 6 bases of the junction left unmatched. The CDR3 spans 14 residues. Per germline, CDR1 MDHEN and CDR2 SYDVKM. The CDR3 sequence is CASITGTGGHEQYF. The CDR3 DNA is TGTGCCAGCATCACCGGGACAGGGGGCCACGAGCAGTACTTC.

The rearrangement links TRBV2 to TRBJ2-1, with D perhaps matching TRBD2 (6 bases). This CDR3 has 16 residues. Germline V lookup: CDR1 SNHLY, CDR2 FYNNEI. V dropped 7 bases and J dropped 0 bases, with 16 bases sitting between them. CDR3 coding DNA: TGTGCCAGCAAGGTCGGGAGCGCTATCTCCTACAATGAGCAGTTCTTC. It translates to CASKVGSAISYNEQFF.

This clonotype was recorded a few times. This chain joins TRBV4-2 and TRBJ2-7, with D hard to call. Germline V lookup: CDR1 LGHNA, CDR2 YNFKEQ. This CDR3 contains 16 residues. Between the trimmed V and J ends, which lost 0 bases and 0 bases, there was a span of 12 bases. The CDR3 sequence is CASSQDRVAPSYEQYF. CDR3 sequence (DNA): TGTGCCAGCAGCCAAGATAGGGTGGCACCCTCCTACGAGCAGTACTTC.

This clonotype occurred a few times. This chain joins TRBV20-1 and TRBJ2-1; D is unclear. V was pared by 1 base and J by 6 bases, with 10 bases between. Germline V gene sequence: CDR1 DFQATT, CDR2 SNEGSKA (reference sequence). The CDR3 loop spans 13 amino acids. The CDR3 DNA sequence: TGCAGTGCTAGAGTGCGAAATTCCAATGAGCAGTTCTTC. It codes for CSARVRNSNEQFF.

In regard to this clonotype: An end of the junction does not agree with germline; a read error may underlie this. The CDR3 region is CANSLLASGSYNEQFF. The CDR3 nucleotides are TGTGCCAACAGCTTATTAGCTAGCGGGAGCTACAATGAGCAGTTCTTC. The chain has TRBV11-1 and TRBJ2-1, with 10 bases that match TRBD2. Germline V gene data show CDR1 as SGHAT and CDR2 as FQDESV (reference sequence). The CDR3 is 16 residues long.

This clonotype was observed a handful of times. The chain recombines TRBV5-1 with TRBJ2-1, with 9 bases matching TRBD1. Germline trimming cut 0 bases from V and 9 bases from J; bases unmatched to any gene: 7. CDR1 and CDR2 from the germline V gene are SGHRS and YFSETQ. This CDR3 is built from 15 residues. Here the CDR3 DNA reads TGCGCCAGCAGCTTGGGGGGACAGGGAGTGGTTGAGCAGTTCTTC. Translating it yields CASSLGGQGVVEQFF.

In its sample, this clonotype was seen a few times. This sequence joins TRBV4-3 and TRBJ1-2; D not resolved. V shed 0 bases and J shed 2 bases, with 13 bases lying between them. The CDR3 has 16 amino acids. The germline V gene encodes CDR1 LGHNA and CDR2 YSLEER. CDR3 region: CASSQDAGVINYGYTF. The CDR3 DNA reads as TGCGCCAGCAGCCAAGACGCGGGAGTGATAAACTATGGCTACACCTTC.

The chain has TRBV10-3 and TRBJ2-5; D remains ambiguous. Germline lookup yields CDR1 ENHRY and CDR2 SYGVKD. Trimming shortened V by 4 bases and J by 3 bases, and 6 bases separated the two germline ends. The CDR3 extends over 12 amino acids. The CDR3 sequence: CAISGTEETQYF. DNA for the CDR3: TGTGCCATCAGTGGGACCGAAGAGACCCAGTACTTC.

This clonotype has just a few counts. Written as DNA, the CDR3 is TGTGCCAGCAGTTTAGTATGGGACACTGAAGCTTTCTTT. Translated: CASSLVWDTEAFF. The chain employs TRBV27 and TRBJ1-1; D not certain. This CDR3 region has 13 residues. Germline CDR1 MNHEY, CDR2 SMNVEV (reference sequence). The V gene lost 2 bases and the J gene lost 3 bases, with 7 bases spanning the gap.

The chain has TRBV28 and TRBJ2-1; no reliable D call. V shed 0 bases and J shed 5 bases, with 5 bases lying between them. The CDR3 loop spans 13 amino acids. CDR1 is MDHEN, CDR2 SYDVKM, per germline. CDR3: CASSLWANNEQFF. The CDR3 nucleotides read TGTGCCAGCAGTTTATGGGCTAACAATGAGCAGTTCTTC. The full variable domain, its missing parts supplied by reference TRBV28 and TRBJ2-1, is DVKVTQSSRYLVKRTGEKVFLECVQDMDHENMFWYRQDPGLGLRLIYFSYDVKMKEKGDIPEGYSVSREKKERFSLILESASTNQTSMYLCASSLWANNEQFFGPGTRLTVL.

This chain connects TRBV27 to TRBJ2-1; TRBD1 aligns across 7 bases. CDR3 size: 14 residues. The V segment lost 8 bases and the J segment 8 bases; nucleotides outside the gene matches: 12. Germline CDR1 reads MNHEY; CDR2 reads SMNVEV (reference sequence). CDR3 in amino acids: CASRRGGVSDEQFF. The CDR3 nucleotides read TGTGCCAGCCGAAGAGGGGGCGTTTCTGATGAGCAGTTCTTC.

This clonotype was recorded at least ten times. The rearrangement joins TRBV2 to TRBJ2-1; D is ambiguous. The germline V gene has CDR1 SNHLY and CDR2 FYNNEI. Trimming left V 5 bases short and J 0 bases short, with 8 bases between. CDR3 length: 14 amino acids. CDR3 DNA sequence: TGTGCCAGCAGTCGTAGAGGCTCCTACAATGAGCAGTTCTTC. Translation: CASSRRGSYNEQFF. The variable domain in full, completed from reference TRBV2 and TRBJ2-1, reads EPEVTQTPSHQVTQMGQEVILRCVPISNHLYFYWYRQILGQKVEFLVSFYNNEISEKSEIFDDQFSVERPDGSNFTLKIRSTKLEDSAMYFCASSRRGSYNEQFFGPGTRLTVL.

This clonotype was seen only a few times. This rearrangement joins TRBV6-2 or TRBV6-3 to TRBJ2-7; D remains ambiguous. CDR3 length: 15 amino acids. Trimming removed 2 bases from V and 2 bases from J, with 13 bases in between. Germline values: CDR1 MNHEY, CDR2 SVGEGT. The CDR3 region has the DNA TGTGCCAGCAGTTACGGCCTGACAACTCCCTACGAGCAGTACTTC. Translation: CASSYGLTTPYEQYF.

This clonotype was detected a few times. J is TRBJ2-1 and V is TRBV2; TRBD2 is a possible D gene (6 bases). Per germline, CDR1 SNHLY and CDR2 FYNNEI. The CDR3 is made up of 14 amino acids. V lost 7 bases and J 9 bases, leaving 19 bases between the germline ends. DNA for the CDR3: TGTGCCAGCAATGTGGGGGGAGTCGTAGGTGAGCAGTTCTTC. Its translation is CASNVGGVVGEQFF.

There are a few counts of this clonotype. The chain recombines TRBV5-1 with TRBJ1-2; no firm D call. CDR3 length equals 15 residues. Deletions cut 1 base from V and 4 bases from J, with 14 bases between. CDR1 is SGHRS and CDR2 is YFSETQ in the germline V gene. For the CDR3, the DNA is TGCGCCAGCAGCTTGCATCGGGCTGCCAGCTATGGCTACACCTTC. Its translation: CASSLHRAASYGYTF.

This clonotype has at least ten counts. The DNA of the CDR3 is TGTGCCAGCACCTTCGGGACTTTCAGCTCTGGGGCCAACGTCCTGACTTTC. This encodes CASTFGTFSSGANVLTF. The chain has TRBV7-9 and TRBJ2-6; D perhaps matches TRBD2 (6 bases). The V gene lost 7 bases and the J gene lost 0 bases, with 16 bases spanning the gap. The germline V gene encodes CDR1 SEHNR and CDR2 FQNEAQ (reference sequence). CDR3 length: 17 residues.

This clonotype was seen more than once but under ten times. The chain recombines TRBV6-1 with TRBJ2-5; a weak D match, TRBD1 (6 bases). Germline assignment: CDR1 MNHNS and CDR2 SASEGT. V was cut by 2 bases and J by 5 bases, with 12 bases left in between. The CDR3 covers 14 residues. As DNA, the CDR3 is TGTGCCAGCAGTGAACAGGGGCGCGGGGAGACCCAGTACTTC. This gives the protein CASSEQGRGETQYF.

This clonotype was found many times. The genes are TRBV15 and TRBJ2-1; 11 bases are shared with TRBD2. The CDR3 spans 14 residues. Germline values: CDR1 LNHNV, CDR2 YYDKDF (reference sequence). The trim removed 3 bases at V and 7 bases at J, leaving 2 bases unmatched. This CDR3 reads CATSSSGRVNEQFF. In DNA, the CDR3 is TGTGCCACCAGCAGTAGCGGGAGGGTTAATGAGCAGTTCTTC.

V is TRBV28 and J is TRBJ2-5, with TRBD2 matching over 8 bases. The V segment lost 4 bases and the J segment 5 bases; nucleotides outside the gene matches: 6. Germline V gene data show CDR1 as MDHEN and CDR2 as SYDVKM. The CDR3 is 14 residues long. CDR3 DNA: TGTGCCAGCAGTTGGCCGGGGGGGGTGGAGACCCAGTACTTC. Protein sequence: CASSWPGGVETQYF.